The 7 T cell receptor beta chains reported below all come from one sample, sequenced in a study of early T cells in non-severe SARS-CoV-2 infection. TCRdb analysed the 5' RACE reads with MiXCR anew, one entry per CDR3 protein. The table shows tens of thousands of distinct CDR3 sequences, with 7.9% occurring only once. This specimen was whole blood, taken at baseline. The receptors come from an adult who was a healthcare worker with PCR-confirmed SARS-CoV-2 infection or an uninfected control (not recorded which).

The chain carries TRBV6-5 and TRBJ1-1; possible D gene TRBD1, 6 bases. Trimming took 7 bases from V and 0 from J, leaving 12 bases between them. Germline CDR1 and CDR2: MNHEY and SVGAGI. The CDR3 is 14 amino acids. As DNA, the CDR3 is TGTGCCAGCAACCAACAGGGCCTGAACACTGAAGCTTTCTTT. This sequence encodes CASNQQGLNTEAFF.

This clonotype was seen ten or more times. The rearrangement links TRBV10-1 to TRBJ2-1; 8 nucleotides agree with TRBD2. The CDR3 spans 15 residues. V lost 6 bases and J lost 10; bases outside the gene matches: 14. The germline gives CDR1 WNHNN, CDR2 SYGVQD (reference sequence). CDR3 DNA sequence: TGCGCCAGCAGCGAATACTTGGCGGGGGGAGTCGAGCAGTTCTTC. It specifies CASSEYLAGGVEQFF.

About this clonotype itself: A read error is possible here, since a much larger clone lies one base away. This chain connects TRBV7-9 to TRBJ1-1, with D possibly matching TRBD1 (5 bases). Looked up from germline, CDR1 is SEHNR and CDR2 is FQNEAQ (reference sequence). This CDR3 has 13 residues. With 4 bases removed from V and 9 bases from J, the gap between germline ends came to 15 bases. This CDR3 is CASSSAGTTKAFF. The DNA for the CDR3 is TGTGCCAGCAGCTCTGCGGGGACCACGAAAGCTTTCTTT.

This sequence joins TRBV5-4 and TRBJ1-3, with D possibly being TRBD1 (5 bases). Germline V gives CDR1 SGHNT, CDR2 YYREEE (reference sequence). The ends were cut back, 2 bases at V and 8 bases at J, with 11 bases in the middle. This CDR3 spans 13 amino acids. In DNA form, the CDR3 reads TGTGCCAGCAGCTTAGCAGGGACGGACACCATATATTTT. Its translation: CASSLAGTDTIYF.

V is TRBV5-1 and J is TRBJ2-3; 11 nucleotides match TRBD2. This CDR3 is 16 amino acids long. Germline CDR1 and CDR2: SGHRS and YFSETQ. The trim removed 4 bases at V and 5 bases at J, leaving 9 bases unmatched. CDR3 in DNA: TGCGCCAGCAGCGGGATAGCGGGGGGGCCGGGAGATACGCAGTATTTT. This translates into CASSGIAGGPGDTQYF.

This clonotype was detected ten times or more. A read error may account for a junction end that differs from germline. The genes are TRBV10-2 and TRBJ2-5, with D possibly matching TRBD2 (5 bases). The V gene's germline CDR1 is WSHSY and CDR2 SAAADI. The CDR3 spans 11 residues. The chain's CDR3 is CASSAGETQYF. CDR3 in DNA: TGTGCCAGCAGCGCGGGTGAGACCCAGTACTTC.

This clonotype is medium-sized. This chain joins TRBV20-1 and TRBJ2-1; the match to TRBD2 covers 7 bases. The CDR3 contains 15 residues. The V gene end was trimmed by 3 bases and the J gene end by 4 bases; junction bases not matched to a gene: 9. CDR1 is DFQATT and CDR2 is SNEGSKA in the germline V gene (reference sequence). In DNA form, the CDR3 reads TGCAGTGCTAGTCAAGGACTAGAGAGTTACAATGAGCAGTTCTTC. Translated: CSASQGLESYNEQFF.